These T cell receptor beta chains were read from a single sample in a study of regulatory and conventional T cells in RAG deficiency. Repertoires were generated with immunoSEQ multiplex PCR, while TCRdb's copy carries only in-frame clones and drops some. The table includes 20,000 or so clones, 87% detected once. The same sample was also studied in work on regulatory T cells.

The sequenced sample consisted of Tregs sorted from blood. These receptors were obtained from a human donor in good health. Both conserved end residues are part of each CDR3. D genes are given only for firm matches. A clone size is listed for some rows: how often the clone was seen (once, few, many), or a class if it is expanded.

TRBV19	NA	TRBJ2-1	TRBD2	CASSIRGTSGGYNEQFF	TGTGCCAGTAGTATAAGAGGGACTAGCGGGGGCTACAATGAGCAGTTCTTC
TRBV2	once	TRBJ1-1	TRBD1	CASSARRDRRTEAFF	TGTGCCAGCAGTGCCCGCCGGGACAGGCGCACTGAAGCTTTCTTT
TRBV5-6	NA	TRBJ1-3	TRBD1	CASSLEGQISGNTIYF	TGTGCCAGCAGCTTAGAGGGACAGATCTCTGGAAACACCATATATTTT
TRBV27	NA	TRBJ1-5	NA	CASSLSHGGLQPQHF	TGTGCCAGCAGTTTATCTCACGGGGGCCTTCAGCCCCAGCATTTT
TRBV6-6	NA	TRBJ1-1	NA	CASRGGTSIAEAFF	TGTGCCAGCAGGGGAGGGACATCAATCGCTGAAGCTTTCTTT
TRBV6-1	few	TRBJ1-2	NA	CASNINSLYGYTF	TGTGCCAGCAATATCAACTCGTTGTATGGCTACACCTTC
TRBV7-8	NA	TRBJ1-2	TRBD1	CASSPSYGQGEGYTF	TGTGCCAGCAGCCCCTCATACGGACAGGGGGAAGGCTACACCTTC
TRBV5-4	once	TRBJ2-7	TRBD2	CASSLRSGGSYEQYF	TGTGCCAGCAGCTTGAGATCGGGGGGATCCTACGAGCAGTACTTC
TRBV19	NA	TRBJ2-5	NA	CASSNGGETQYF	TGTGCCAGTAGTAATGGGGGGGAGACCCAGTACTTC
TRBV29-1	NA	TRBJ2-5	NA	CSVLKVETQYF	TGCAGCGTCCTAAAGGTTGAGACCCAGTACTTC
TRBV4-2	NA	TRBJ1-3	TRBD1	CASSHRTGRGNTIYF	TGTGCCAGCAGCCACCGGACAGGGCGGGGAAACACCATATATTTT
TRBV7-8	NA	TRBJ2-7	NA	CASSFRVGSSYEQYF	TGTGCCAGCAGCTTCAGAGTGGGAAGTTCCTACGAGCAGTACTTC
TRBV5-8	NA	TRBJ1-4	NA	CASSLAFEGENEKLFF	TGTGCCAGCAGCTTGGCGTTCGAAGGAGAGAATGAAAAACTGTTTTTT
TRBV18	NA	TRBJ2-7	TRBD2	CASSLGLAGGLPQYF	TGTGCCAGCTCACTGGGACTAGCGGGAGGACTACCCCAGTACTTC
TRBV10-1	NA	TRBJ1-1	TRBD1	CASSESWTGRGRTEAFF	TGCGCCAGCAGTGAGTCTTGGACAGGGAGGGGGAGAACTGAAGCTTTCTTT
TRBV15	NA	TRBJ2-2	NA	CATSRGSSATGELFF	TGTGCCACCAGCAGAGGTAGTAGTGCGACCGGGGAGCTGTTTTTT
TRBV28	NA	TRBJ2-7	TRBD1	CASSLTGTGRSYEQYF	TGTGCCAGCAGTTTAACGGGGACAGGGAGATCCTACGAGCAGTACTTC
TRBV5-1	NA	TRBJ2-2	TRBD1	CASSLGQGVTGELFF	TGCGCCAGCAGCTTGGGACAGGGGGTCACCGGGGAGCTGTTTTTT
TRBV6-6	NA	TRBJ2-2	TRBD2	CASSSLAGVPGELFF	TGTGCCAGCAGTTCTCTAGCGGGAGTCCCCGGGGAGCTGTTTTTT
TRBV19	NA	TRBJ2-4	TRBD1	CASTPFPGQGLNIQYF	TGTGCCAGTACCCCGTTCCCGGGACAGGGCTTGAACATTCAGTACTTC
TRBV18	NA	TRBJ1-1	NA	CASSSGVPNTEAFF	TGTGCCAGCTCGTCCGGGGTCCCTAACACTGAAGCTTTCTTT
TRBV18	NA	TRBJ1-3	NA	CASSPRTNSGNTIYF	TGTGCCAGCTCACCACGGACAAACTCTGGAAACACCATATATTTT
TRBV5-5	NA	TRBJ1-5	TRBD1	CASSLEQGAGQPQHF	TGTGCCAGCAGCTTGGAACAGGGGGCAGGTCAGCCCCAGCATTTT
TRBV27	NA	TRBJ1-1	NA	CASSRTDGKEAFF	TGTGCCAGCAGCCGGACAGATGGGAAGGAAGCTTTCTTT
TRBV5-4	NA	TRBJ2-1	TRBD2	CASSPPSSGRAVNEQFF	TGTGCCAGCAGTCCCCCCTCTAGCGGGAGGGCCGTTAATGAGCAGTTCTTC
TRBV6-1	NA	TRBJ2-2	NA	CASRYTNTGELFF	TGTGCCAGCAGGTACACGAACACCGGGGAGCTGTTTTTT